This record covers a single TCR beta chain. Its antigen is unknown. This sample is drawn from a study of cytomegalovirus exposure and HLA in healthy donors. This CDR3 has 13 amino acids. Germline CDR1 and CDR2: ENHRY and SYGVKD. Trimming at V came to 7 bases and at J to 3 bases, leaving 5 bases not matched to a gene. Study-level findings and limits: The study flagged 150 to 200 TCR beta chains as cytomegalovirus-associated.

The donors (healthy individuals) were bone marrow donors. Use of 60 Vbeta and 13 Jbeta primers characterized the PCR. Assay: immunoSEQ multiplex PCR; the TCRdb copy retains only in-frame clones and omits some. Among more than 150,000 clones listed, roughly 79% were seen once. Sequenced material: PBMCs. The receptor's source is a middle-aged woman in good health and CMV-seropositive. This chain uses TRBV10-3 with TRBJ1-2, with TRBD1 identical over 7 bases. CDR3: CAITSTGDYGYTF. In DNA, the CDR3 is TGTGCCATCACCTCTACAGGGGACTATGGCTACACCTTC.